These 30 T cell receptor beta chains came from one sample sequenced in a study of T cells during gluten challenge in celiac disease. Three nested PCRs with multiplexed primers covering all TRA and TRB V genes amplified paired chains. TCRdb independently ran MiXCR on the single-cell sequencing reads; one entry per CDR3 protein. The sample lists 100 to 150 distinct CDR3 sequences; roughly 38% were seen once. Source: gluten-specific CD4+ T cells sorted from the duodenum using tetramers, taken at baseline or on day 14 of gluten challenge (not recorded which). The receptors come from a female donor with celiac disease.

Within the sample, this clonotype is hyperexpanded. The CDR3 spells CASSIAWSYGYTF. The CDR3 nucleotides are TGTGCCAGTAGTATAGCGTGGAGCTATGGCTACACCTTC. The chain uses TRBV19 and TRBJ1-2; no definite D call. Germline V gives CDR1 LNHDA, CDR2 SQIVND (reference sequence). Between the trimmed V and J ends, which lost 1 base and 4 bases, there was a span of 7 bases. The CDR3 has 13 amino acids.

On this clonotype itself: The junction does not match germline at one end; this may be a read error. The chain couples TRBV3-1 to TRBJ1-5; D remains unclear. The CDR3 is 14 residues long. Germline V gives CDR1 LGHDT, CDR2 YNNKEL (reference sequence). The DNA of the CDR3 is TGTGCCAACAGCCAAGCCAATCAGGATCAGCCCCAGCATTTC. Translating gives CANSQANQDQPQHF.

By sample fraction, this clonotype is hyperexpanded. The V call is TRBV12-3 or TRBV12-4, the J call TRBJ2-3; maybe TRBD1 (5 bases). The V end was cut by 2 bases, the J end by 8 bases, with 5 bases between. The CDR3 sequence is 11 residues long. The CDR3 DNA reads as TGTGCCAGCAGTTTAAGGGGTACGCAGTATTTT. Its translation: CASSLRGTQYF.

This clonotype is labeled as hyperexpanded. This chain joins TRBV5-1 and TRBJ2-3; possibly TRBD1 for D (6 bases). V lost 3 bases and J 4 bases, leaving 15 bases between the germline ends. The germline gives CDR1 SGHRS, CDR2 YFSETQ. The CDR3 runs 15 residues. The CDR3 reads CASSSGAGWADTQYF. The CDR3 DNA is TGCGCCAGCAGCTCAGGGGCCGGATGGGCAGATACGCAGTATTTT.

This clonotype is classed as large (0.1 to 1%). The chain carries TRBV13 and TRBJ1-1; TRBD1 matches at 7 bases. There are 16 residues in the CDR3. V shed 5 bases, J shed 5 bases, and the junction held 14 bases outside the gene matches. Per germline, CDR1 PRHDT and CDR2 FYEKMQ (reference sequence). CDR3 sequence reads: CASSHGTISGGTEAFF. CDR3 coding DNA: TGTGCCAGCAGCCATGGCACGATCTCAGGGGGGACTGAAGCTTTCTTT.

This clonotype is termed hyperexpanded. The chain employs TRBV7-9 and TRBJ1-5; no definite D call. This CDR3 is 14 amino acids long. Trimming shortened V by 6 bases and J by 2 bases, and 11 bases separated the two germline ends. Germline CDR1 reads SEHNR; CDR2 reads FQNEAQ (reference sequence). The CDR3 protein is CASSKGGGNQPQHF. CDR3 nucleotide sequence: TGTGCCAGCAGTAAGGGAGGAGGCAATCAGCCCCAGCATTTT.

This clonotype was found a few times. The CDR3 DNA follows: TGTGCCAGCAGTGACTCCTGGGGGGGCACCGGGGAGCTGTTTTTT. As protein: CASSDSWGGTGELFF. The chain recombines TRBV6-4 with TRBJ2-2, with TRBD2 identical over 7 bases. The trim removed 0 bases at V and 4 bases at J, leaving 2 bases unmatched. In germline, CDR1 is MRHNA, CDR2 SNTAGT. The CDR3 is 15 amino acids.

This clonotype was picked up one time. The V call is TRBV7-3, the J call TRBJ2-3; D remains unclear. Trimming stripped 1 base from V and 0 bases from J, with 8 bases between. CDR3 size: 15 residues. Germline CDR1 reads SGHTA; CDR2 reads FQGTGA. CDR3 bases: TGTGCCAGCAGCTTAAGGTCTACTAGCACAGATACGCAGTATTTT. Protein product: CASSLRSTSTDTQYF.

V and J are TRBV20-1 and TRBJ1-1, with D maybe TRBD1 (5 bases). The germline V and J ends were trimmed by 6 bases and 3 bases, with 14 bases remaining between them. The CDR3 is made up of 13 amino acids. CDR1 and CDR2 (germline): DFQATT, SNEGSKA (reference sequence). CDR3 amino acids: CSAFQGGDTEAFF. DNA of the CDR3: TGCAGTGCGTTCCAGGGTGGGGACACTGAAGCTTTCTTT.

J is TRBJ1-1 and V is TRBV5-6; no reliable D call. The V end was cut by 0 bases, the J end by 6 bases, with 9 bases between. The CDR3 loop spans 13 amino acids. The germline V gene encodes CDR1 SGHDT and CDR2 YYEEEE. The CDR3 region has the DNA TGTGCCAGCAGCTTGGTGGGGATACCTGAAGCTTTCTTT. The encoded protein is CASSLVGIPEAFF.

Sample share makes this clonotype hyperexpanded. This chain connects TRBV5-1 to TRBJ2-7; 7 nucleotides match TRBD1. With 3 bases clipped from V and 6 bases from J, the junction kept 6 bases outside the gene matches. The CDR3 runs 13 residues. Germline CDR1 is SGHRS and CDR2 is YFSETQ. The CDR3 nucleotides are TGCGCCAGCAGCTGGGGGACAGCCCCCGAGCAGTACTTC. Residues: CASSWGTAPEQYF. Variable domain in full (rest from reference TRBV5-1 and TRBJ2-7): KAGVTQTPRYLIKTRGQQVTLSCSPISGHRSVSWYQQTPGQGLQFLFEYFSETQRNKGNFPGRFSGRQFSNSRSEMNVSTLELGDSALYLCASSWGTAPEQYFGPGTRLTVT.

The J gene is TRBJ1-2, the V gene TRBV20-1; 9 bases fit TRBD1. Germline V gene data show CDR1 as DFQATT and CDR2 as SNEGSKA (reference sequence). CDR3 size: 13 residues. Unmatched junction bases numbered 6, after V lost 3 bases and J lost 7 bases. The CDR3 loop reads CSASIQGAFGYTF. DNA of the CDR3: TGCAGTGCTAGCATACAGGGGGCGTTTGGCTACACCTTC.

By share, this clonotype ranks as large. The chain has TRBV24-1 and TRBJ1-2; possible D gene TRBD1, 5 bases. Trimming pared 3 bases from V and 9 bases from J, leaving 13 bases between. Germline V gene lookup returns CDR1 KGHDR and CDR2 SFDVKD. The CDR3 covers 13 residues. The CDR3 is CATSDPGGARYTF. The CDR3 DNA reads TGTGCCACCAGTGATCCCGGAGGGGCTCGCTACACCTTC.

Relative to its sample, this clonotype is hyperexpanded. The genes are TRBV12-3 or TRBV12-4 and TRBJ1-1, with a tentative D call TRBD1 (5 bases). The CDR3 runs 14 residues. V was trimmed by 3 bases and J by 3 bases, leaving 11 bases between them. The CDR3, as DNA: TGTGCCAGCAGTTTCACAGGAGAAGACACTGAAGCTTTCTTT. It specifies CASSFTGEDTEAFF.

This clonotype is labeled as hyperexpanded (1% or more). The rearrangement joins TRBV9 to TRBJ2-1; tentative D call: TRBD2 (6 bases). The V gene's germline CDR1 is SGDLS and CDR2 YYNGEE. V was clipped by 0 bases and J by 3 bases, with 7 bases between them. The CDR3 has 14 residues. CDR3 in amino acids: CASSVGGVYNEQFF. The CDR3 nucleotides read TGTGCCAGCAGCGTAGGGGGGGTCTACAATGAGCAGTTCTTC.

The rearrangement links TRBV7-6 to TRBJ2-1; D is uncertain. V was shortened by 8 bases and J by 3 bases, with 8 bases between the two germline ends. The CDR3 contains 12 residues. Germline lookup yields CDR1 SGHVS and CDR2 FNYEAQ. The CDR3 sequence: CASFGGYNEQFF. In nucleotides, the CDR3 is TGTGCCAGCTTCGGCGGCTACAATGAGCAGTTCTTC.

The chain uses TRBV6-5 and TRBJ1-1, with TRBD1 as a possible D gene (6 bases). Trimming pared 6 bases from V and 5 bases from J, leaving 19 bases between. Germline loops: CDR1 MNHEY, CDR2 SVGAGI. The CDR3 covers 15 residues. The CDR3 region is CASRSTSQGRTEAFF. In DNA form, the CDR3 reads TGTGCCAGCAGGTCAACCTCACAGGGAAGAACTGAAGCTTTCTTT.

This clonotype rates as large. The J gene is TRBJ1-5, the V gene TRBV3-1; no clear D gene. The CDR3 runs to 14 residues. CDR1 is LGHDT and CDR2 is YNNKEL in the germline V gene (reference sequence). Trimming took off 1 base at V and 5 bases at J, with 9 bases between the two ends. The CDR3 region has the DNA TGTGCCAGCAGCCAAGCCAATCAGGATCAGCCCCAGCATTTT. This codes for CASSQANQDQPQHF. Full variable domain (outside the CDR3, taken from reference TRBV3-1 and TRBJ1-5): DTAVSQTPKYLVTQMGNDKSIKCEQNLGHDTMYWYKQDSKKFLKIMFSYNNKELIINETVPNRFSPKSPDKAHLNLHINSLELGDSAVYFCASSQANQDQPQHFGDGTRLSIL.

This clonotype ranks as hyperexpanded. This rearrangement joins TRBV2 to TRBJ2-7; 8 nucleotides match TRBD1. The CDR3 spans 14 residues. Germline V gene sequence: CDR1 SNHLY, CDR2 FYNNEI. After removal of 8 bases from V and 1 base from J, the junction contained 7 bases not matched to a gene. CDR3 sequence: CASARGQGSYEQYF. CDR3 nucleotides: TGTGCCAGCGCCCGAGGACAGGGTTCCTACGAGCAGTACTTC.

V is TRBV2 and J is TRBJ2-3; 11 bases map to TRBD2. J lost 0 bases, V lost 11 bases, and 4 bases had no gene match. CDR3 length equals 14 residues. Germline V gene sequence: CDR1 SNHLY, CDR2 FYNNEI. The chain's CDR3 is CAGPSGGSTDTQYF. DNA for the CDR3: TGTGCCGGGCCTAGCGGGGGGAGCACAGATACGCAGTATTTT. The full variable domain, its missing parts supplied by reference TRBV2 and TRBJ2-3, is EPEVTQTPSHQVTQMGQEVILRCVPISNHLYFYWYRQILGQKVEFLVSFYNNEISEKSEIFDDQFSVERPDGSNFTLKIRSTKLEDSAMYFCAGPSGGSTDTQYFGPGTRLTVL.

Within the sample, this clonotype is large. The chain is built from TRBV12-3 or TRBV12-4 and TRBJ1-5; D remains unclear. Trimming cost V 3 bases and J 2 bases, with 5 bases left between them. The CDR3 is 13 amino acids. In DNA, the CDR3 is TGTGCCAGCAGTTTGGGTCGCAATCAGCCCCAGCATTTT. It codes for CASSLGRNQPQHF.

By its share, this clonotype is hyperexpanded (1% or more). The chain carries TRBV28 and TRBJ2-5; 7 bases map to TRBD1. The CDR3 is 14 amino acids. Germline loops: CDR1 MDHEN, CDR2 SYDVKM. Unmatched junction bases numbered 5, after V lost 5 bases and J lost 2 bases. The CDR3, as DNA: TGTGCCAGCAGTGCCGGGACAGTTCAAGAGACCCAGTACTTC. Translated, it gives CASSAGTVQETQYF.

This clonotype is large. The rearrangement links TRBV20-1 to TRBJ2-5; possibly TRBD1 for D (5 bases). This CDR3 is built from 14 residues. Germline CDR1 DFQATT, CDR2 SNEGSKA (reference sequence). V lost 6 bases and J lost 3, with 17 bases in between. Here the CDR3 DNA reads TGCAGTGCGAGACAGCACAGGACGGAAGAGACCCAGTACTTC. Protein: CSARQHRTEETQYF.

V gene TRBV12-5 combines with J gene TRBJ2-7, with TRBD1 matching 10 bases. CDR3 length: 13 residues. Germline values: CDR1 LGHNT, CDR2 FRNRAP. This CDR3 is CESGLDRGDEQYF. The CDR3 bases are TGTGAGAGTGGTTTGGACAGGGGGGACGAGCAGTACTTC.

This clonotype is hyperexpanded. V and J are TRBV5-1 and TRBJ1-2, with 8 bases lining up with TRBD1. V lost 5 bases to trimming and J lost 8 bases; unmatched junction nucleotides: 14. This CDR3 spans 15 amino acids. Germline CDR1 reads SGHRS; CDR2 reads YFSETQ. CDR3 amino acids: CASRPTSRGQAGYTF. The DNA for the CDR3 is TGCGCCAGCAGACCAACTTCCCGGGGACAGGCGGGCTACACCTTC.

This clonotype ranks as hyperexpanded (1% or more). This chain connects TRBV20-1 to TRBJ1-5; D is undetermined. This CDR3 contains 17 residues. V was cut by 0 bases and J by 0 bases, with 15 bases left in between. Germline V gives CDR1 DFQATT, CDR2 SNEGSKA (reference sequence). CDR3 protein: CSAREGSGWDSNQPQHF. Here the CDR3 DNA reads TGCAGTGCTAGAGAGGGGTCGGGATGGGATAGCAATCAGCCCCAGCATTTT.

By share, this clonotype counts as hyperexpanded. This sequence joins TRBV14 and TRBJ2-7; D perhaps matches TRBD1 (6 bases). The CDR3 loop spans 16 amino acids. Germline V gene data show CDR1 as SGHDN and CDR2 as FVKESK. V gave up 0 bases and J gave up 0 bases, with 12 bases separating them. As DNA, the CDR3 is TGTGCCAGCAGCCAAGATATGAGGGGGAGCTCCTACGAGCAGTACTTC. As protein: CASSQDMRGSSYEQYF.

The chain recombines TRBV20-1 with TRBJ2-2; D gene unclear. There are 13 residues in the CDR3. Trimming took off 6 bases at V and 0 bases at J, with 8 bases between the two ends. The V gene's germline CDR1 is DFQATT and CDR2 SNEGSKA (reference sequence). For the CDR3, the DNA is TGCAGTGCCCGGCTGGCGAACACCGGGGAGCTGTTTTTT. The encoded protein is CSARLANTGELFF.

This clonotype is hyperexpanded within its sample. The V and J genes are TRBV7-3 and TRBJ1-6; weak D call: TRBD1 (6 bases). The CDR3 contains 17 residues. In germline, CDR1 is SGHTA, CDR2 FQGTGA. V lost 5 bases and J 0 bases, leaving 14 bases between the germline ends. The CDR3 DNA reads as TGTGCCAGCAGCCCCCACAGGGAAGGCTCCTATAATTCACCCCTCCACTTT. Its translation: CASSPHREGSYNSPLHF.

The table lists this clonotype with a few counts. This rearrangement joins TRBV28 to TRBJ1-3; TRBD1 is a possible D gene (6 bases). Germline V gene lookup returns CDR1 MDHEN and CDR2 SYDVKM. The CDR3 is made up of 15 amino acids. The V and J ends lost 4 bases and 1 base respectively, with 11 bases between them. In DNA, the CDR3 is TGTGCCAGCAGTTCCCAGGGGATATCTGGAAACACCATATATTTT. Residues: CASSSQGISGNTIYF.